The 27 T cell receptor beta chains presented below share a single source sample, sequenced in a study of blood T cell repertoires in COVID-19. Method: immunoSEQ multiplex PCR; TCRdb's copy keeps in-frame clones and lacks some. The sample has 150,000 to 200,000 clones; more than 65% are singletons. The specimen sequenced was PBMCs or T cells enriched from blood (not recorded which). The receptors were sampled from a man aged 45-65 years who had recovered from COVID-19.

The chain recombines TRBV11-3 with TRBJ1-1; 12 nucleotides align to TRBD1. Losses at the gene ends were 4 bases for V and 5 bases for J; bases not matched to a gene: 11. The CDR3 sequence is 17 residues long. Germline assignment: CDR1 SGHNT and CDR2 YENEEA. The CDR3 region has the DNA TGTGCCAGCAGCTATAGCCGGGGACAGGGGGCTCGAACTGAAGCTTTCTTT. Amino acids: CASSYSRGQGARTEAFF.

The chain links TRBV10-2 to TRBJ2-1; TRBD1 matches 9 bases. Germline V lookup: CDR1 WSHSY, CDR2 SAAADI. CDR3 length equals 15 residues. The V gene end was trimmed by 4 bases and the J gene end by 6 bases; junction bases not matched to a gene: 7. The CDR3 here is CASSVKQGAGNEQFF. CDR3 nucleotides: TGCGCCAGCAGTGTGAAACAGGGGGCGGGCAATGAGCAGTTCTTC.

The V call is TRBV24-1, the J call TRBJ2-5; possible D gene TRBD1, 6 bases. V lost 2 bases and J lost 0, with 15 bases in between. The length of the CDR3 is 17 residues. Germline V gives CDR1 KGHDR, CDR2 SFDVKD. CDR3 residues: CATSDSPGTLYQETQYF. CDR3 DNA sequence: TGTGCCACCAGTGATTCCCCCGGGACACTGTACCAAGAGACCCAGTACTTC.

The chain joins TRBV2 to TRBJ1-3, with D perhaps TRBD1 (5 bases). The CDR3 totals 16 residues. Germline CDR1 reads SNHLY; CDR2 reads FYNNEI. The V end lost 4 bases, the J end lost 0 bases, and 13 bases lay between the germline ends. The CDR3 loop is CASSVGGDLSGNTIYF. The DNA for the CDR3 is TGTGCCAGCAGTGTAGGAGGGGACCTCTCTGGAAACACCATATATTTT. Drawing the rest from reference TRBV2 and TRBJ1-3, the complete variable domain is EPEVTQTPSHQVTQMGQEVILRCVPISNHLYFYWYRQILGQKVEFLVSFYNNEISEKSEIFDDQFSVERPDGSNFTLKIRSTKLEDSAMYFCASSVGGDLSGNTIYFGEGSWLTVV.

The chain uses TRBV4-2 and TRBJ2-1, with D maybe TRBD1 (6 bases). The CDR3 consists of 14 residues. Trimming removed 0 bases from V and 9 bases from J, with 12 bases in between. Germline CDR1 LGHNA, CDR2 YNFKEQ. The CDR3 DNA reads as TGTGCCAGCAGCCAAGAGGGCAGGGGAACTGAGCAGTTCTTC. It yields the protein CASSQEGRGTEQFF.

V and J are TRBV6-5 and TRBJ2-2, with 8 bases that match TRBD2. The CDR3 is 16 amino acids. Germline trimming cut 0 bases from V and 6 bases from J; bases unmatched to any gene: 6. CDR1 is MNHEY and CDR2 is SVGAGI in the germline V gene. The CDR3 spells CASSYSTGGPSGELFF. CDR3 DNA: TGTGCCAGCAGTTACTCGACGGGGGGGCCCTCCGGGGAGCTGTTTTTT.

The genes are TRBV3-1 (or the pseudogene TRBV3-2) and TRBJ2-4; D is possibly TRBD1 (6 bases). V lost 2 bases to trimming and J lost 6 bases, with 11 bases between them. From germline, CDR1 is LGHDT and CDR2 YNNKEL (reference sequence). The CDR3 is made up of 14 amino acids. CDR3 in DNA: TGTGCCAGCAGCCAATACAGGGAGACAAACATTCAGTACTTC. It codes for CASSQYRETNIQYF.

This clone showed up many times. This chain connects TRBV7-2 to TRBJ2-7; 7 bases match TRBD1. CDR3 length: 12 residues. CDR1 SGHTA and CDR2 FQGNSA come from the germline V gene. J was trimmed by 6 bases and V by 5 bases; bases with no gene match: 4. CDR3: CASSRTGVEQYF. The CDR3 nucleotides read TGTGCCAGCAGCCGTACAGGGGTCGAGCAGTACTTC.

This clone appeared many times. This sequence joins TRBV6-5 and TRBJ2-5, with D possibly TRBD1 on 6 matching bases. This CDR3 comprises 15 residues. Looked up from germline, CDR1 is MNHEY and CDR2 is SVGAGI. V was shortened by 7 bases and J by 2 bases, with 17 bases between the two germline ends. The DNA of the CDR3 is TGTGCCAGCATCGCCCGACAGGCGCCGCAAGAGACCCAGTACTTC. Amino acids: CASIARQAPQETQYF.

This chain links TRBV5-4 with TRBJ2-1; D might be TRBD1 (6 bases). V shed 3 bases and J shed 6 bases, with 19 bases lying between them. The germline gives CDR1 SGHNT, CDR2 YYREEE (reference sequence). The CDR3 loop spans 16 amino acids. The CDR3 nucleotides are TGTGCCAGCAGCTCGGCCGGGACACGGCAGCTCAATGAGCAGTTCTTC. It specifies CASSSAGTRQLNEQFF.

The chain joins TRBV5-4 to TRBJ2-1; 10 bases fit TRBD2. V was clipped by 0 bases and J by 1 base; unmatched bases: 1. The CDR3 is 16 amino acids. Germline V lookup: CDR1 SGHNT, CDR2 YYREEE (reference sequence). The CDR3 nucleotides read TGTGCCAGCAGCTTGGTTAGCGGGGGGTCCTACAATGAGCAGTTCTTC. As protein: CASSLVSGGSYNEQFF.

The chain recombines TRBV10-3 with TRBJ1-5; perhaps TRBD1 as D (5 bases). This CDR3 contains 16 residues. Looked up from germline, CDR1 is ENHRY and CDR2 is SYGVKD. The V end lost 7 bases, the J end lost 7 bases, and 23 bases lay between the germline ends. CDR3 loop: CAIIPRTRGRSQPQHF. In DNA form, the CDR3 reads TGTGCCATCATCCCCCGGACAAGGGGCAGAAGCCAGCCCCAGCATTTT.

This chain links TRBV19 with TRBJ1-4, with TRBD1 as a possible D gene (6 bases). The CDR3 extends over 16 amino acids. From germline, CDR1 is LNHDA and CDR2 SQIVND (reference sequence). V was shortened by 6 bases and J by 0 bases, with 14 bases between the two germline ends. The CDR3 protein is CASRHGQISTNEKLFF. The CDR3 region has the DNA TGTGCCAGTAGACACGGACAGATCTCAACTAATGAAAAACTGTTTTTT. Drawing the rest from reference TRBV19 and TRBJ1-4, the complete variable domain is DGGITQSPKYLFRKEGQNVTLSCEQNLNHDAMYWYRQDPGQGLRLIYYSQIVNDFQKGDIAEGYSVSREKKESFPLTVTSAQKNPTAFYLCASRHGQISTNEKLFFGSGTQLSVL.

The V gene is TRBV3-1 (or the pseudogene TRBV3-2), the J gene TRBJ1-5; unclear D gene. CDR3 size: 15 residues. V lost 0 bases, J lost 7 bases, and 13 bases lay in between. Looked up from germline, CDR1 is LGHDT and CDR2 is YNNKEL (reference sequence). The CDR3: CASSQDRGSSQPQHF. The CDR3 DNA sequence: TGTGCCAGCAGCCAAGATCGAGGGTCTAGCCAGCCCCAGCATTTT.

The J gene is TRBJ2-7, the V gene TRBV19; a possible D gene is TRBD1 (5 bases). There are 17 residues in the CDR3. Between the trimmed V and J ends, which lost 0 bases and 0 bases, there was a span of 15 bases. The germline V gene encodes CDR1 LNHDA and CDR2 SQIVND (reference sequence). CDR3: CASSIDQGFQGSYEQYF. The CDR3 DNA is TGTGCCAGTAGTATAGACCAGGGATTTCAGGGCTCCTACGAGCAGTACTTC.

This chain joins TRBV4-1 and TRBJ1-5; possible D gene TRBD1, 6 bases. This CDR3 has 14 amino acids. Germline CDR1 is MGHRA and CDR2 is YSYEKL. V lost 5 bases and J 5 bases, leaving 13 bases between the germline ends. CDR3 in amino acids: CASSDRDTDQPQHF. In DNA form, the CDR3 reads TGCGCCAGCAGCGACCGGGACACCGATCAGCCCCAGCATTTT.

The gene calls are TRBV2 and TRBJ1-5, with D hard to call. The CDR3 is 12 residues long. The germline V and J ends were trimmed by 3 bases and 4 bases, with 4 bases remaining between them. The germline V gene has CDR1 SNHLY and CDR2 FYNNEI. CDR3 in DNA: TGTGCCAGCAGTGACAGTAATCAGCCCCAGCATTTT. It specifies CASSDSNQPQHF.

The rearrangement links TRBV6-5 to TRBJ1-1; 7 bases match TRBD1. This CDR3 is 14 amino acids long. The V and J ends lost 5 bases and 1 base, in that order; junction bases with no gene match: 4. Looked up from germline, CDR1 is MNHEY and CDR2 is SVGAGI. The chain's CDR3 is CASSRGTENTEAFF. The CDR3 DNA reads as TGTGCCAGCAGTAGAGGGACAGAGAACACTGAAGCTTTCTTT.

V and J are TRBV6-6 and TRBJ2-2, with 7 bases that match TRBD2. J was trimmed by 4 bases and V by 7 bases; bases with no gene match: 3. The CDR3 length is 13 residues. CDR1 is MNHNY, CDR2 SVGAGI, per germline (reference sequence). The CDR3: CASKASGTGELFF. The CDR3 DNA reads TGTGCCAGCAAAGCTAGCGGCACCGGGGAGCTGTTTTTT.

This chain connects TRBV19 to TRBJ1-2, with D unclear. V was clipped by 9 bases and J by 3 bases, with 14 bases between them. The CDR3 runs 13 residues. Germline V lookup: CDR1 LNHDA, CDR2 SQIVND (reference sequence). The CDR3 region has the DNA TGTGCCAGCTCGACGAACGGGGACTATGGCTACACCTTC. As protein: CASSTNGDYGYTF.

This rearrangement joins TRBV25-1 to TRBJ1-4; D perhaps matches TRBD1 (6 bases). The CDR3 length is 15 residues. The ends were cut back, 6 bases at V and 3 bases at J, with 14 bases in the middle. CDR1 MGHDK and CDR2 SYGVNS come from the germline V gene. The DNA for the CDR3 is TGTGCCAGCAGCAAGTTACAGGGACCTAATGAAAAACTGTTTTTT. Translated, it gives CASSKLQGPNEKLFF.

This chain joins TRBV12-3 or TRBV12-4 and TRBJ2-2; 7 nucleotides match TRBD1. V lost 1 base, J lost 10 bases, and 3 bases stayed unmatched. The CDR3 sequence is 13 residues long. For the CDR3, the DNA is TGTGCCAGCAGTTTAGAGGGGGCCTCGGAGCTGTTTTTT. It encodes CASSLEGASELFF.

The chain couples TRBV18 to TRBJ1-3, with unresolved D. The V gene lost 2 bases and the J gene lost 1 base, with 6 bases spanning the gap. There are 14 residues in the CDR3. Germline lookup yields CDR1 KGHSH and CDR2 LQKENI. In nucleotides, the CDR3 is TGTGCCAGCTCACCAAAGACATCTGGAAACACCATATATTTT. It is translated as CASSPKTSGNTIYF.

V is TRBV15 and J is TRBJ2-7, with 11 bases fitting TRBD2. Germline V gene data show CDR1 as LNHNV and CDR2 as YYDKDF (reference sequence). The CDR3 length is 13 residues. The V segment lost 6 bases and the J segment 7 bases; nucleotides outside the gene matches: 5. In DNA form, the CDR3 reads TGTGCCACCAGTGAGACTAGCGGGGAGGAGCAGTACTTC. As protein: CATSETSGEEQYF.

The CDR3 region has the DNA TGTGCCAGCTCACCCAAGAGTATATCGAACACTGAAGCTTTCTTT. Translated: CASSPKSISNTEAFF. The V call is TRBV18, the J call TRBJ1-1; D uncertain. From germline, CDR1 is KGHSH and CDR2 LQKENI. Trimming shortened V by 3 bases and J by 1 base, and 12 bases separated the two germline ends. CDR3 length: 15 amino acids.

This chain connects TRBV7-2 to TRBJ2-2; TRBD2 aligns across 8 bases. Germline CDR1 SGHTA, CDR2 FQGNSA. The trim removed 1 base at V and 2 bases at J, leaving 3 bases unmatched. The CDR3 length is 16 residues. The CDR3 bases are TGTGCCAGCAGCTTAGATAGCGGGGTCAACACCGGGGAGCTGTTTTTT. Amino acids: CASSLDSGVNTGELFF.

This clone appeared a single time. The chain couples TRBV7-3 to TRBJ1-1; no clear D. Germline V gene sequence: CDR1 SGHTA, CDR2 FQGTGA. V lost 5 bases to trimming and J lost 1 base, with 8 bases between them. The CDR3 loop spans 13 amino acids. The DNA for the CDR3 is TGTGCCAGCAGCGAAACAAGGAACACTGAAGCTTTCTTT. Encoded protein: CASSETRNTEAFF. The variable domain in full, completed from reference TRBV7-3 and TRBJ1-1, reads GAGVSQTPSNKVTEKGKYVELRCDPISGHTALYWYRQSLGQGPEFLIYFQGTGAADDSGLPNDRFFAVRPEGSVSTLKIQRTERGDSAVYLCASSETRNTEAFFGQGTRLTVV.